The 8 T cell receptor beta chains presented below share a single source sample, sequenced in a study of T cells in Graves' hyperthyroidism and ophthalmopathy. TCR beta CDR3 sequences were amplified from RNA transcripts. The HTBI primer set was used in a first-round RT-PCR of the TCR CDR3. MiXCR was run by TCRdb on the multiplex PCR reads, yielding one entry per CDR3 protein. In the table there are around 580,000 distinct CDR3 sequences, 16% of which are singletons. The specimen was blood. These receptor sequences come from a woman aged 18-35 years with Graves' hyperthyroidism.

This clonotype was seen only a few times. The chain is built from TRBV12-3 or TRBV12-4 and TRBJ1-1, with 9 bases lining up with TRBD1. Trimming cost V 6 bases and J 5 bases; bases outside gene matches: 13. The CDR3 loop spans 16 amino acids. The CDR3 region is CASSGDRARWRTEAFF. Written as DNA, the CDR3 is TGTGCCAGCAGCGGGGACAGGGCAAGGTGGAGGACTGAAGCTTTCTTT.

This clonotype was seen repeatedly, ten times or more. V usage is TRBV6-6 and J usage is TRBJ1-1; D remains unclear. V lost 0 bases to trimming and J lost 2 bases, with 19 bases between them. This CDR3 region has 18 residues. Per the germline V gene, CDR1 is MNHNY and CDR2 is SVGAGI (reference sequence). This CDR3 is CASSYSRYRISYNTEAFF. In nucleotides, the CDR3 is TGTGCCAGCAGTTACTCGAGATATCGGATATCATACAACACTGAAGCTTTCTTT.

J is TRBJ1-6 and V is TRBV5-1; TRBD1 matches 7 bases. The CDR3 spans 14 residues. In germline, CDR1 is SGHRS, CDR2 YFSETQ. With V trimmed by 5 bases and J by 5 bases, 4 bases remained unmatched. Here the CDR3 DNA reads TGCGCCAGCAGTCAGGGGGACCATAATTCACCCCTCCACTTT. This encodes CASSQGDHNSPLHF.

This clonotype was detected ten times or more. The chain links TRBV14 to TRBJ2-3; 10 bases fit TRBD2. The CDR3 sequence is 17 residues long. Germline CDR1 is SGHDN and CDR2 is FVKESK. With 4 bases clipped from V and 2 bases from J, the junction kept 9 bases outside the gene matches. The CDR3 protein is CASSPISGLAHTDTQYF. Here the CDR3 DNA reads TGTGCCAGCAGCCCCATCTCGGGACTAGCGCACACAGATACGCAGTATTTT.

The chain carries TRBV18 and TRBJ1-1; TRBD1 is a possible D gene (5 bases). The CDR3 runs to 16 residues. Germline values: CDR1 KGHSH, CDR2 LQKENI. The V and J ends lost 3 bases and 1 base respectively, with 15 bases between them. The CDR3 nucleotides read TGTGCCAGCTCACCCCTGTTTGGGGCGAGGAACACTGAAGCTTTCTTT. It yields the protein CASSPLFGARNTEAFF.

V gene TRBV27 combines with J gene TRBJ2-3, with TRBD1 identical over 8 bases. Per germline, CDR1 MNHEY and CDR2 SMNVEV (reference sequence). The CDR3 runs to 17 residues. V lost 1 base, J lost 1 base, and 7 bases stayed unmatched. The CDR3 spells CASSLLIPTGGTDTQYF. The CDR3 DNA reads as TGTGCCAGCAGTTTATTGATCCCGACAGGGGGCACAGATACGCAGTATTTT.

This clonotype occurred many times. This rearrangement joins TRBV7-9 to TRBJ1-3; 7 bases line up with TRBD1. This CDR3 is built from 15 residues. Trimming cost V 3 bases and J 2 bases; bases outside gene matches: 4. Looked up from germline, CDR1 is SEHNR and CDR2 is FQNEAQ (reference sequence). As DNA, the CDR3 is TGTGCCAGCAGCTTGGGACAGCCGGCTGGAAACACCATATATTTT. Protein product: CASSLGQPAGNTIYF.

As regards this clonotype: Given a much more abundant clone one base away, this may be a read error. The chain carries TRBV7-9 and TRBJ1-2, with TRBD1 as a possible D gene (5 bases). The germline V gene has CDR1 SEHNR and CDR2 FQNEAQ (reference sequence). This CDR3 has 17 residues. The CDR3 spells CANSLGPGRGPIRRYTF. The CDR3 bases are TGTGCCAACAGCTTAGGGCCTGGGAGGGGTCCCATAAGGCGCTACACCTTC.